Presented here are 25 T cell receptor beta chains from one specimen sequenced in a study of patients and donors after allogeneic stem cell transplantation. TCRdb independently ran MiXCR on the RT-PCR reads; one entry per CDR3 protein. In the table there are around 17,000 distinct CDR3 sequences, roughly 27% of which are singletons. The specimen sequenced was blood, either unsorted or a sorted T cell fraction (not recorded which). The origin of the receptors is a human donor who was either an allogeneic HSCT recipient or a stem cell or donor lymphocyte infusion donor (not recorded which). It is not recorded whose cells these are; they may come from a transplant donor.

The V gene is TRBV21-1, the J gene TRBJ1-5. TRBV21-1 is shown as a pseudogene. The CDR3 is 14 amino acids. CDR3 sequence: CASSAHPRFFPQHF. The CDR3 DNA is TGTGCCAGCAGCGCCCATCCCCGTTTTTTTCCCCAGCATTTT.

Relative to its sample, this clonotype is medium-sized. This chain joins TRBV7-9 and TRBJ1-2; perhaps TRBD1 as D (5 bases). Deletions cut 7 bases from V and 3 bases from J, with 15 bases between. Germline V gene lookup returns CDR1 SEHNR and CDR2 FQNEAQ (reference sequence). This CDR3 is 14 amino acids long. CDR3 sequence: CASTPLWGDYGYTF. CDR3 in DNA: TGTGCCAGCACCCCCCTATGGGGGGACTATGGCTACACCTTC.

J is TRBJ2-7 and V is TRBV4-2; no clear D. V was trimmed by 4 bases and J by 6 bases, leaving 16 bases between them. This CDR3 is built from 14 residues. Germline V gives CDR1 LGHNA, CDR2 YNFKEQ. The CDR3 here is CASSLHLGYSEQYF. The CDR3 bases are TGTGCCAGCAGCCTCCACCTCGGGTACTCCGAGCAGTACTTC.

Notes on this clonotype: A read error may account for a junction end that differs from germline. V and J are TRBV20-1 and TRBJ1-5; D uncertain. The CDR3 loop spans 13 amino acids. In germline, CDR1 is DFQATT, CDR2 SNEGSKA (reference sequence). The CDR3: CSARDRRNQAQHF. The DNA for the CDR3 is TGCAGTGCTAGAGATCGGCGGAATCAGGCCCAGCATTTT.

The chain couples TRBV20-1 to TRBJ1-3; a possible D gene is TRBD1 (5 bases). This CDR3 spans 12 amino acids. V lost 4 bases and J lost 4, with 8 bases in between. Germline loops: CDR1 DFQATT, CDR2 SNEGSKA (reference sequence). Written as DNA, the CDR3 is TGCAGTGCTACCGAGGGGGGAAACACCATATATTTT. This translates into CSATEGGNTIYF.

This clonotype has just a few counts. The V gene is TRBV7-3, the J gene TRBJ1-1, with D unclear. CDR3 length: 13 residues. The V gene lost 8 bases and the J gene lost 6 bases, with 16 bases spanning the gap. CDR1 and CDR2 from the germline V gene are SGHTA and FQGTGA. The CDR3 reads CASGVSEGAEAFF. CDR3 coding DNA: TGTGCCAGCGGTGTGTCGGAAGGCGCTGAAGCTTTCTTT.

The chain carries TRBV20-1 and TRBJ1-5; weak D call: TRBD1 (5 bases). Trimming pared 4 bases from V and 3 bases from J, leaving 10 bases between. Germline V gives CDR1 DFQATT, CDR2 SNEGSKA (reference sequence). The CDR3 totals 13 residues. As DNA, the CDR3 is TGCAGTGCTATTAGACAGTACAATCAGCCCCAGCATTTT. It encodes CSAIRQYNQPQHF.

This CDR3 is CASSLRPYSNQPQHF. DNA for the CDR3: TGTGCCAGCAGTTTAAGGCCCTATAGCAATCAGCCCCAGCATTTT. The rearrangement links TRBV12-3 or TRBV12-4 to TRBJ1-5; no definite D call. The CDR3 covers 15 residues. V was pared by 2 bases and J by 0 bases, with 8 bases between.

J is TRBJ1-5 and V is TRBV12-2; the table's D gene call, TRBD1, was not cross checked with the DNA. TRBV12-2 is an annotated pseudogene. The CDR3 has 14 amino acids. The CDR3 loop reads CAPSTGGDVQPQHF. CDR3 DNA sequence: TGTGCACCGTCAACAGGGGGAGACGTCCAGCCCCAGCATTTT.

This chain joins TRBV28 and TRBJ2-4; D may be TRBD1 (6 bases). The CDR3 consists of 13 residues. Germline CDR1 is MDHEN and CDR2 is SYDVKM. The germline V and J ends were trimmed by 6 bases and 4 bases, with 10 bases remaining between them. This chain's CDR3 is CASSTGQKNIQYF. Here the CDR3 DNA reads TGTGCCAGCAGCACCGGACAGAAAAACATTCAGTACTTC.

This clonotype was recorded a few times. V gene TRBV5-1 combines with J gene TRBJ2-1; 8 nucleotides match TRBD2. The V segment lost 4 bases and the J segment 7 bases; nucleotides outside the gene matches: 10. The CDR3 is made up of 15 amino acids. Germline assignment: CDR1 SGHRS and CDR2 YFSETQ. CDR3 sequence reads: CASSPSAGALNEQFF. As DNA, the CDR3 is TGCGCCAGCAGCCCGTCAGCGGGGGCCTTAAATGAGCAGTTCTTC. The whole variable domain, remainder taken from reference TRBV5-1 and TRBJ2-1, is KAGVTQTPRYLIKTRGQQVTLSCSPISGHRSVSWYQQTPGQGLQFLFEYFSETQRNKGNFPGRFSGRQFSNSRSEMNVSTLELGDSALYLCASSPSAGALNEQFFGPGTRLTVL.

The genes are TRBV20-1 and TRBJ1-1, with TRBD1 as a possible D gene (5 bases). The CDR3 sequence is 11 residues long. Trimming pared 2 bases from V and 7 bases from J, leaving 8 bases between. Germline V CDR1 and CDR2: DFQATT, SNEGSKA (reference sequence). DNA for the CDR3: TGCAGTGCTAGATACGACAGTGAAGCTTTCTTT. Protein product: CSARYDSEAFF.

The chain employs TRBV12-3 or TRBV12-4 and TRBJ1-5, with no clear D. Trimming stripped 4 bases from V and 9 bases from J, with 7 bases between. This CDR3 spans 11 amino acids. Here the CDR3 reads CASSSAGPQHF. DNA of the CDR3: TGTGCCAGCAGTTCAGCCGGGCCCCAGCATTTT.

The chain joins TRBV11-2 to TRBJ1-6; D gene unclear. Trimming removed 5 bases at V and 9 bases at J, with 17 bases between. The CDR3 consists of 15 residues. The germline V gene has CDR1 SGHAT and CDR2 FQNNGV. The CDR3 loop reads CASSLISPTFSPLHF. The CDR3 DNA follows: TGTGCCAGCAGCCTCATTTCCCCGACCTTTTCACCCCTCCACTTT.

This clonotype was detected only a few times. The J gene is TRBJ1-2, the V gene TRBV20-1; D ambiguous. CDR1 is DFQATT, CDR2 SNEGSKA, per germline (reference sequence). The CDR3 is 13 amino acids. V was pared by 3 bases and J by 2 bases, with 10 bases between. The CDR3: CSARWRINYGYTF. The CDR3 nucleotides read TGCAGTGCTAGGTGGAGGATCAACTATGGCTACACCTTC.

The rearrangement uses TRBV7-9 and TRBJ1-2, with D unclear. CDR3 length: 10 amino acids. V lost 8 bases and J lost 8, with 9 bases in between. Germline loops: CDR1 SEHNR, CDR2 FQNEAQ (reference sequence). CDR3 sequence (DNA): TGTGCCAGCTCCCAAAGCGGCTACACCTTC. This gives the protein CASSQSGYTF.

CDR3 sequence: CSARHGSGELFF. The CDR3 DNA sequence: TGCAGTGCTAGGCATGGGAGCGGGGAGCTGTTTTTT. J is TRBJ2-2 and V is TRBV20-1, with D perhaps matching TRBD2 (5 bases). The V gene's germline CDR1 is DFQATT and CDR2 SNEGSKA (reference sequence). Between the trimmed V and J ends, which lost 3 bases and 7 bases, there was a span of 9 bases. This CDR3 has 12 amino acids.

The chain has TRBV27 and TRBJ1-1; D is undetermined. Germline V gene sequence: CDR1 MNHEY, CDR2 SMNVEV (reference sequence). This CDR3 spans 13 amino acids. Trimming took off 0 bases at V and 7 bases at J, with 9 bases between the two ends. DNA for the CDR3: TGTGCCAGCAGTTTATCGTACCAGGATGAAGCTTTCTTT. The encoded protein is CASSLSYQDEAFF.

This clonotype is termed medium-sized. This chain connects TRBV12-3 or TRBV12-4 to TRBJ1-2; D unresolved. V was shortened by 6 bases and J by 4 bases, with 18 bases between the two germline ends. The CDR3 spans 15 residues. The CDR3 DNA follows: TGTGCCAGCAGCTTAATCGGGAGAGAGCGCTATGGCTACACCTTC. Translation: CASSLIGRERYGYTF.

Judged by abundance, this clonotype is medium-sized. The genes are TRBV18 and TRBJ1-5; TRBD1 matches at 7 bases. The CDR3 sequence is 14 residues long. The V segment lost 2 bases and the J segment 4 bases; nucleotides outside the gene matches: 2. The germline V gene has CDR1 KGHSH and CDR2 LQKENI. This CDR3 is CASSPNRGNQPQHF. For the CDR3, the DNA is TGTGCCAGCTCACCAAACAGGGGAAATCAGCCCCAGCATTTT.

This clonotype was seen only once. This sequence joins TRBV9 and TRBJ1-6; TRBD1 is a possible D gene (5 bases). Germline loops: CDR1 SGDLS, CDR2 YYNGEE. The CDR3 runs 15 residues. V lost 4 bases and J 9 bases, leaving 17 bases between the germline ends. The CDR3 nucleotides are TGTGCCAGCAGCCCTCACCGGTGGGGGGGTTCACCCCTCCACTTT. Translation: CASSPHRWGGSPLHF.

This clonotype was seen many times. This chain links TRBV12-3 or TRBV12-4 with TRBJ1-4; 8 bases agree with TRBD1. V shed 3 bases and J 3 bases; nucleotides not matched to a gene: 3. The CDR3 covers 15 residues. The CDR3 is CASSFYRGANEKLFF. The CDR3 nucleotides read TGTGCCAGCAGTTTTTACAGGGGGGCTAATGAAAAACTGTTTTTT.

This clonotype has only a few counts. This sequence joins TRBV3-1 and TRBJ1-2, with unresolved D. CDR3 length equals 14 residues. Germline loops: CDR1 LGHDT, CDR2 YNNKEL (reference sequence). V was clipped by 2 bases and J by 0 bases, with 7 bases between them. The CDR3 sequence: CASSQYGANYGYTF. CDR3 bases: TGTGCCAGCAGCCAATATGGAGCTAACTATGGCTACACCTTC.

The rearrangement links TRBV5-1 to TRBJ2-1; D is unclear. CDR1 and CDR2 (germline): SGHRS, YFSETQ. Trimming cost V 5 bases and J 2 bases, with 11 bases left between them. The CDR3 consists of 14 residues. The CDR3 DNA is TGCGCCAGCAGAAGAGCTAGTCCCTACAATGAGCAGTTCTTC. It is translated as CASRRASPYNEQFF.

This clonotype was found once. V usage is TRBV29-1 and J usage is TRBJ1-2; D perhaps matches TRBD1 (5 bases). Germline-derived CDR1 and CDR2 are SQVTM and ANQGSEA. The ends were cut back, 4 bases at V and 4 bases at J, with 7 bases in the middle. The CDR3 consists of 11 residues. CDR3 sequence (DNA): TGCAGCGTTGGGGACCTCTATGGCTACACCTTC. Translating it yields CSVGDLYGYTF.